These 7 T cell receptor beta chains came from one sample sequenced in a study of cytomegalovirus exposure and HLA in healthy donors (dated by TCRdb to about 2017). Receptors were amplified or captured by the immunoSEQ multiplex PCR assay. A mixture of 60 forward primers for TCR Vbeta segments and 13 reverse primers for TCR Jbeta segments was used in the multiplex PCR. What TCRdb holds here is the immuneACCESS table cut down to in-frame rearrangements. Part of the clones is not present; checked against another copy, under half of the missing clones reflect an unresolved V gene, and the others are unexplained. This sample gives 140,000 or so clones in total; about 82% of them show up just once. The ten most abundant clones make up about 3.7% of the sample. The sample was PBMCs. The receptors shown here come from a male donor in good health and CMV-seronegative.

This clone was picked up a small number of times. The rearrangement links TRBV28 to TRBJ1-5; TRBD1 matches 8 bases. Trimming took 2 bases from V and 1 from J; bases not matched to a gene: 1. Per germline, CDR1 MDHEN and CDR2 SYDVKM. CDR3 length: 15 residues. The CDR3 sequence: CASSLRQGSNQPQHF. Written as DNA, the CDR3 is TGTGCCAGCAGTTTAAGACAGGGGAGCAATCAGCCCCAGCATTTT.

The V and J genes are TRBV18 and TRBJ2-2; 7 nucleotides match TRBD1. Per the germline V gene, CDR1 is KGHSH and CDR2 is LQKENI. The length of the CDR3 is 14 residues. Trimming removed 4 bases from V and 4 bases from J; junction bases left unmatched: 3. The CDR3 bases are TGTGCCAGCTCACTGGACAGGACCACCGGGGAGCTGTTTTTT. Amino acids: CASSLDRTTGELFF. The full variable domain, in which reference TRBV18 and TRBJ2-2 provide the parts outside the CDR3, is NAGVMQNPRHLVRRRGQEARLRCSPMKGHSHVYWYRQLPEEGLKFMVYLQKENIIDESGMPKERFSAEFPKEGPSILRIQQVVRGDSAAYFCASSLDRTTGELFFGEGSRLTVL.

Turning to this clone: The junction departs from germline at one end; a sequencing error may be responsible. The rearrangement links TRBV18 to TRBJ2-3, with TRBD2 as a possible D gene (6 bases). This CDR3 has 13 residues. Germline assignment: CDR1 KGHSH and CDR2 LQKENI. CDR3 bases: TGTGCCAGCTCAACACCCCCGGCGGGAACGCAGTATTTT. Protein: CASSTPPAGTQYF.

The chain links TRBV27 to TRBJ1-5; 9 bases fit TRBD1. This CDR3 is built from 15 residues. CDR1 is MNHEY and CDR2 is SMNVEV in the germline V gene (reference sequence). The junction had 6 bases not matched to a gene; V was cut back by 3 bases and J by 6 bases. The CDR3 region is CASSFGTGGGQPQHF. The DNA for the CDR3 is TGTGCCAGCAGTTTTGGCACAGGGGGCGGTCAGCCCCAGCATTTT.

The CDR3 protein is CASSPREREENEQYF. CDR3 bases: TGTGCCAGCAGCCCCCGTGAGCGGGAGGAGAACGAGCAGTACTTC. V gene TRBV12-1 combines with J gene TRBJ2-7; whether TRBD2, the table's D call, matches the DNA was not checked. TRBV12-1 is a known pseudogene. The CDR3 is made up of 15 amino acids.

The chain combines TRBV6-6 with TRBJ1-3; D possibly corresponds to TRBD1 (6 bases). Trimming cost V 2 bases and J 2 bases, with 13 bases left between them. Germline CDR1 is MNHNY and CDR2 is SVGAGI (reference sequence). The CDR3 runs 16 residues. CDR3 coding DNA: TGTGCCAGCAGTTACGTTTCAGGGGATCCTGGAAACACCATATATTTT. Translated, it gives CASSYVSGDPGNTIYF.

The chain links TRBV14 to TRBJ1-1; D might be TRBD1 (6 bases). The germline V gene encodes CDR1 SGHDN and CDR2 FVKESK. The CDR3 runs to 14 residues. Trimming cost V 5 bases and J 3 bases, with 13 bases left between them. The CDR3 nucleotides read TGTGCCAGCAGCAACGAAGGGGGTCACACTGAAGCTTTCTTT. Translation: CASSNEGGHTEAFF.